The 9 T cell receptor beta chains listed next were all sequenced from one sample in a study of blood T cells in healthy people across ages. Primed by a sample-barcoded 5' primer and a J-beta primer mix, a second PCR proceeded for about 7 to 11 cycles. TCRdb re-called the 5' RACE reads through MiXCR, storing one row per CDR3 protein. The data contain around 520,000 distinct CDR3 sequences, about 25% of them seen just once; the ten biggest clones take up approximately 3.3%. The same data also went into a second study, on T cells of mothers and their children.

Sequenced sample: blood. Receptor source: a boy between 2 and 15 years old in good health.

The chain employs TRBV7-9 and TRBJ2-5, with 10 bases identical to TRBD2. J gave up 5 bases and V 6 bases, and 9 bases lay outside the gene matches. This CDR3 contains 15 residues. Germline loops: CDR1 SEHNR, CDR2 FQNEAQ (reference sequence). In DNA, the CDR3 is TGTGCCAGCAGTTTTCTAGCGGGAGTAAGGGAGACCCAGTACTTC. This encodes CASSFLAGVRETQYF. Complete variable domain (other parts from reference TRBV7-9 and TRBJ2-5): DTGVSQNPRHKITKRGQNVTFRCDPISEHNRLYWYRQTLGQGPEFLTYFQNEAQLEKSRLLSDRFSAERPKGSFSTLEIQRTEQGDSAMYLCASSFLAGVRETQYFGPGTRLLVL.

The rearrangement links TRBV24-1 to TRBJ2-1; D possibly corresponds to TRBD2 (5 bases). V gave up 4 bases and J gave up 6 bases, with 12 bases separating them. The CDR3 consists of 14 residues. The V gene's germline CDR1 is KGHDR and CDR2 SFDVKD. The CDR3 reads CATSETMGSNEQFF. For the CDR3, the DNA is TGTGCCACCAGTGAGACTATGGGGAGCAATGAGCAGTTCTTC.

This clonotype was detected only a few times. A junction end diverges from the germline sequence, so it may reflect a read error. CDR3 coding DNA: TGTGCCAGCAGGTTGGGGACACGGAACACCGGGGAGCTGTTTTTT. Translation: CASRLGTRNTGELFF. This chain links TRBV5-5 with TRBJ2-2, with a tentative D call TRBD1 (6 bases). The CDR3 spans 15 residues. In germline, CDR1 is SGHKS, CDR2 YYEKEE (reference sequence). Supplemented by reference TRBV5-5 and TRBJ2-2, the full variable domain reads DAGVTQSPTHLIKTRGQQVTLRCSPISGHKSVSWYQQVLGQGPQFIFQYYEKEERGRGNFPDRFSARQFPNYSSELNVNALLLGDSALYLCASRLGTRNTGELFFGEGSRLTVL.

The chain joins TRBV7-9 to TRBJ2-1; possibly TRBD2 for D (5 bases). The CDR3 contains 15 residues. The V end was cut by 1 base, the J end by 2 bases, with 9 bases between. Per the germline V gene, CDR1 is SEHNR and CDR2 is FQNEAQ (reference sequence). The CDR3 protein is CASSLGPGTYNEQFF. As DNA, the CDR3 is TGTGCCAGCAGCTTAGGACCCGGGACCTACAATGAGCAGTTCTTC. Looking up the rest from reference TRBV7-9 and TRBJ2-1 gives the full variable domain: DTGVSQNPRHKITKRGQNVTFRCDPISEHNRLYWYRQTLGQGPEFLTYFQNEAQLEKSRLLSDRFSAERPKGSFSTLEIQRTEQGDSAMYLCASSLGPGTYNEQFFGPGTRLTVL.

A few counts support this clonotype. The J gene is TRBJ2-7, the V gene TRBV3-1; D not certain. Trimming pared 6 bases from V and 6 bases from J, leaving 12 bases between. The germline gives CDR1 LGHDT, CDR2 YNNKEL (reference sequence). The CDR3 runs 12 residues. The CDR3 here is CASRSPRLEQYF. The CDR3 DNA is TGTGCCAGCAGATCTCCCCGGCTCGAGCAGTACTTC.

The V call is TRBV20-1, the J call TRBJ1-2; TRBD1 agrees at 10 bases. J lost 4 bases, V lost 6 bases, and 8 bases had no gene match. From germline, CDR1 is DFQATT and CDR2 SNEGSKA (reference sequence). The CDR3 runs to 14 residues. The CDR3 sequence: CSAKRDRGPYGYTF. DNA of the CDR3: TGCAGTGCGAAAAGGGACAGGGGCCCCTATGGCTACACCTTC.

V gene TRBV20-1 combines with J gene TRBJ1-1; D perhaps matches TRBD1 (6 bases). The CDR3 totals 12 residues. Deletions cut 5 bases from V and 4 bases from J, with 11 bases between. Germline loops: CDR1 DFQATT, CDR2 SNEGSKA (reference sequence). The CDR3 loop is CSALRGGTEAFF. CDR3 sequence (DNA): TGCAGTGCTCTCAGGGGAGGCACTGAAGCTTTCTTT.

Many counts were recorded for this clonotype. CDR3 loop: CASSLGGLNTEAFF. Written as DNA, the CDR3 is TGTGCCAGCAGCTTGGGGGGGCTTAACACTGAAGCTTTCTTT. The chain combines TRBV27 with TRBJ1-1; possibly TRBD1 for D (6 bases). With 6 bases removed from V and 2 bases from J, the gap between germline ends came to 13 bases. Looked up from germline, CDR1 is MNHEY and CDR2 is SMNVEV (reference sequence). This CDR3 region has 14 residues.

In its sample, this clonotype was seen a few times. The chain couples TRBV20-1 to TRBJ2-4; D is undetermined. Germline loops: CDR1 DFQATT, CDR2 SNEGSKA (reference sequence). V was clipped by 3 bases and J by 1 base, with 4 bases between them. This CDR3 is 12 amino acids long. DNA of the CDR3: TGCAGTGCTAGTCCGGCCAAAAACATTCAGTACTTC. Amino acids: CSASPAKNIQYF.